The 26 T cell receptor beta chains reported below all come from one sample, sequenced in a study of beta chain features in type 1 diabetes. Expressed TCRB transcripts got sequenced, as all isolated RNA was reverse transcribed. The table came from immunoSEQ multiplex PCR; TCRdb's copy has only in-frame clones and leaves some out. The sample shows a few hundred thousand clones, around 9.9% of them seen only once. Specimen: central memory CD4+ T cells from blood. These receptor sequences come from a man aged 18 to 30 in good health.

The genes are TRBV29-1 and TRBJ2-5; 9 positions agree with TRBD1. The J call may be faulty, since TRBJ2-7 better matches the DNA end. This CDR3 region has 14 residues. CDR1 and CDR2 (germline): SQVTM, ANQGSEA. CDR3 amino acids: CSVGGTGLSYEQYF. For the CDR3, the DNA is TGCAGCGTTGGAGGGACAGGGTTGTCCTACGAGCAGTACTTC.

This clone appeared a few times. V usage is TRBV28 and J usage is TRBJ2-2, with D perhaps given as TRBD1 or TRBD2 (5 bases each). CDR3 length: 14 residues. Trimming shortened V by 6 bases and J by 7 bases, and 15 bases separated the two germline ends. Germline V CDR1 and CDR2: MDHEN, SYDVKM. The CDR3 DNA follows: TGTGCCAGCAGGCCCGGGACGAACGACGGGGAGCTGTTTTTT. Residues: CASRPGTNDGELFF. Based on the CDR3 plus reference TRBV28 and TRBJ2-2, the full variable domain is DVKVTQSSRYLVKRTGEKVFLECVQDMDHENMFWYRQDPGLGLRLIYFSYDVKMKEKGDIPEGYSVSREKKERFSLILESASTNQTSMYLCASRPGTNDGELFFGEGSRLTVL.

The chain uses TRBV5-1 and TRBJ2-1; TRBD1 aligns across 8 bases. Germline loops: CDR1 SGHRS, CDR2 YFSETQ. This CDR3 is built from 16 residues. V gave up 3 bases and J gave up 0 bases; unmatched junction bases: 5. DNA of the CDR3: TGCGCCAGCAGCTCCAGACAGGGGAGCTCCTACAATGAGCAGTTCTTC. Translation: CASSSRQGSSYNEQFF.

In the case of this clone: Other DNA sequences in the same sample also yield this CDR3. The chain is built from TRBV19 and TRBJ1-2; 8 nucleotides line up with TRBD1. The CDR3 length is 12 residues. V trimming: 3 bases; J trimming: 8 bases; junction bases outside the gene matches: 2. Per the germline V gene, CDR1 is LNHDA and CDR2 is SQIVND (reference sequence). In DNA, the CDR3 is TGTGCCAGTAGTATTGACAGGGGCGGCTACACCTTC. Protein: CASSIDRGGYTF.

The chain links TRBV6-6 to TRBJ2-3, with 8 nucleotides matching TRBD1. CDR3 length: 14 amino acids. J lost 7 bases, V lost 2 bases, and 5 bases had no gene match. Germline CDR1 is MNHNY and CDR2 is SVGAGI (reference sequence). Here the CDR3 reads CASSYGQGAYTQYF. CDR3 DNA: TGTGCCAGCAGTTACGGTCAGGGGGCTTATACGCAGTATTTT.

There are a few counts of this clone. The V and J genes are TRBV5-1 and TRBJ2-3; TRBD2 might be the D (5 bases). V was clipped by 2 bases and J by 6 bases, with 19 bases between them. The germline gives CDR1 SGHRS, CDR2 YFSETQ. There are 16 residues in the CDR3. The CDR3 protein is CASSFRPTDSGDTQYF. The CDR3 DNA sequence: TGCGCCAGCAGCTTTCGCCCCACGGACTCCGGTGATACGCAGTATTTT.

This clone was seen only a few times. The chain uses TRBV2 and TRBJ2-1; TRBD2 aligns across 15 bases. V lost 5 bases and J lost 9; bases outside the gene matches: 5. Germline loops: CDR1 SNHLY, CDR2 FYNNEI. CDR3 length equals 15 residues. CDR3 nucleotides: TGTGCCAGCAGTTGGACTAGCGGGAGGGTCGGTGAGCAGTTCTTC. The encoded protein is CASSWTSGRVGEQFF.

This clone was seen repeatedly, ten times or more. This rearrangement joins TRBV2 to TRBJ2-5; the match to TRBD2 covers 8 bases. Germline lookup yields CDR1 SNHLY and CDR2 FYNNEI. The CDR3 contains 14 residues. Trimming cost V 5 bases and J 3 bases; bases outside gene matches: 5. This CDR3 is CASSPLLAEETQYF. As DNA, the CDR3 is TGTGCCAGCAGTCCTTTACTAGCGGAAGAGACCCAGTACTTC.

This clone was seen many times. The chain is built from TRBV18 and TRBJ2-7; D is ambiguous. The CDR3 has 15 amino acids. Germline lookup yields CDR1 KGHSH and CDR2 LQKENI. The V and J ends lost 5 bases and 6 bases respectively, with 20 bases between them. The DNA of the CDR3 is TGTGCCAGCTCAACGGACCAAGTGATCTTGCCCGAGCAGTACTTC. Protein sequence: CASSTDQVILPEQYF.

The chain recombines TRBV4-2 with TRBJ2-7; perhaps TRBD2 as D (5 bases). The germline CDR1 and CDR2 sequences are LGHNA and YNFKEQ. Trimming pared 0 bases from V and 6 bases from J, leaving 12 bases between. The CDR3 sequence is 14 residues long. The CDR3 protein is CASSQEEVRGEQYF. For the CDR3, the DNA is TGTGCCAGCAGCCAAGAGGAGGTCCGCGGCGAGCAGTACTTC.

The CDR3, as DNA: TGTGCCAGCAGCCCCGCGGGGATTACCTATGGCTACACCTTC. It specifies CASSPAGITYGYTF. V and J are TRBV14 and TRBJ1-2; D is undetermined. CDR1 is SGHDN, CDR2 FVKESK, per germline. Trimming took off 4 bases at V and 4 bases at J, with 13 bases between the two ends. This CDR3 is 14 amino acids long. Variable domain in full (rest from reference TRBV14 and TRBJ1-2): EAGVTQFPSHSVIEKGQTVTLRCDPISGHDNLYWYRRVMGKEIKFLLHFVKESKQDESGMPNNRFLAERTGGTYSTLKVQPAELEDSGVYFCASSPAGITYGYTFGSGTRLTVV.

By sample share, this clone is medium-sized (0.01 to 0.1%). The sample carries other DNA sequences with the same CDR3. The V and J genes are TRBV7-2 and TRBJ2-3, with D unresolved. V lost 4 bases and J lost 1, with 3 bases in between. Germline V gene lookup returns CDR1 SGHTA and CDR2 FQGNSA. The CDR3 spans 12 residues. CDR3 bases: TGTGCCAGCAGCTGGGGCACAGATACGCAGTATTTT. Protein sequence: CASSWGTDTQYF.

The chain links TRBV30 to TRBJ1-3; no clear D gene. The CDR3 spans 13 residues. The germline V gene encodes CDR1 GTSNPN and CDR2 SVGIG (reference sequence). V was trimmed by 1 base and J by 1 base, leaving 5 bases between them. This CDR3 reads CAWSEGSGNTIYF. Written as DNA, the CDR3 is TGTGCCTGGAGTGAGGGTTCTGGAAACACCATATATTTT.

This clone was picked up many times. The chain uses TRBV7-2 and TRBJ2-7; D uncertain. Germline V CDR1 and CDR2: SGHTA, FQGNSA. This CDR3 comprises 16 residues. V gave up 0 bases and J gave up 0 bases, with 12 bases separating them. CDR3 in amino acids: CASSLAVSESSYEQYF. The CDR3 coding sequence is TGTGCCAGCAGCTTAGCGGTCAGCGAGAGCTCCTACGAGCAGTACTTC. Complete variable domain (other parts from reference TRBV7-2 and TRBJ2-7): GAGVSQSPSNKVTEKGKDVELRCDPISGHTALYWYRQSLGQGLEFLIYFQGNSAPDKSGLPSDRFSAERTGGSVSTLTIQRTQQEDSAVYLCASSLAVSESSYEQYFGPGTRLTVT.

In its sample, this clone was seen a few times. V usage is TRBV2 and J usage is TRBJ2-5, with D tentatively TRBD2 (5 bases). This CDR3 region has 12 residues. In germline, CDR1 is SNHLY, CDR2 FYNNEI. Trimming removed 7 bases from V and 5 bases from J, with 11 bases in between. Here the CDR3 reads CASNMGEETQYF. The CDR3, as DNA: TGTGCCAGCAACATGGGAGAGGAGACCCAGTACTTC.

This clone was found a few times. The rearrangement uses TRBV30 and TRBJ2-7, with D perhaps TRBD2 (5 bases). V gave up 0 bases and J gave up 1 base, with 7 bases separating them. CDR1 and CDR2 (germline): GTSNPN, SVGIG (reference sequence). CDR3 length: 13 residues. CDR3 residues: CAWSVGRSYEQYF. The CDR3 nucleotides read TGTGCCTGGAGTGTAGGGAGATCCTACGAGCAGTACTTC. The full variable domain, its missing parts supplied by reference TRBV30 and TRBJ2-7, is SQTIHQWPATLVQPVGSPLSLECTVEGTSNPNLYWYRQAAGRGLQLLFYSVGIGQISSEVPQNLSASRPQDRQFILSSKKLLLSDSGFYLCAWSVGRSYEQYFGPGTRLTVT.

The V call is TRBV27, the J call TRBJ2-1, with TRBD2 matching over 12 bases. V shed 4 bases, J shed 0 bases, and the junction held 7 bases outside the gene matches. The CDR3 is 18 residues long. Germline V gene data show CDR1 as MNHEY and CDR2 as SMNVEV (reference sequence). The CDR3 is CASSSGLAGILSYNEQFF. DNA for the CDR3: TGTGCCAGCAGTTCCGGACTAGCGGGGATCCTCTCCTACAATGAGCAGTTCTTC.

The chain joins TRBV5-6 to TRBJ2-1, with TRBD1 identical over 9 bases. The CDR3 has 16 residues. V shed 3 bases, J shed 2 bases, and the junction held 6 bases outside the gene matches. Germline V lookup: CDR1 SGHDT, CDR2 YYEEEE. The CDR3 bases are TGTGCCAGCAGCTCTCGGACAGGGGTGGCCTACAATGAGCAGTTCTTC. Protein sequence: CASSSRTGVAYNEQFF.

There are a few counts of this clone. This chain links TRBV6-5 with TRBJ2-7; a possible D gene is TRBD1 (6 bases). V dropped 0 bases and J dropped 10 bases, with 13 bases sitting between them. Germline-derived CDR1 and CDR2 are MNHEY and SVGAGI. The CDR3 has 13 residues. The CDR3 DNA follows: TGTGCCAGCAGTTACTCGATCGGGACAAATCAGTACTTC. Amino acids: CASSYSIGTNQYF.

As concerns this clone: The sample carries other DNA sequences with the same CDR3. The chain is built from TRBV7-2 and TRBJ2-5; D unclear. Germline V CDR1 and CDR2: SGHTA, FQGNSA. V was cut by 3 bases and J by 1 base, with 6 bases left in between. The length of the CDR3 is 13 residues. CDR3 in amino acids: CASSLGFQETQYF. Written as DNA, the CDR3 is TGTGCCAGCAGCTTGGGCTTCCAAGAGACCCAGTACTTC.

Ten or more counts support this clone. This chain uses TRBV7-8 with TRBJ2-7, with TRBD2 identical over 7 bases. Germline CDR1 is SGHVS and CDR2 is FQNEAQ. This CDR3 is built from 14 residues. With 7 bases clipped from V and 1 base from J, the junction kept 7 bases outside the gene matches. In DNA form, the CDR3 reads TGTGCCAGCAAAGGGACTACTGGGTCCTACGAGCAGTACTTC. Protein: CASKGTTGSYEQYF.

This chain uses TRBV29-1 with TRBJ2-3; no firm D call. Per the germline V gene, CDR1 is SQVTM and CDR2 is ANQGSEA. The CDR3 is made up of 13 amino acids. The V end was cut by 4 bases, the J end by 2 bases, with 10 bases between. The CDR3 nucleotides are TGCAGCGTTGTGGGTAGGAACACAGATACGCAGTATTTT. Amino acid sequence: CSVVGRNTDTQYF.

The DNA of the CDR3 is TGTGCCAGCAGCGTTATCATGGGCACAGATACGCAGTATTTT. This codes for CASSVIMGTDTQYF. The chain is built from TRBV7-2 and TRBJ2-3, with unresolved D. In germline, CDR1 is SGHTA, CDR2 FQGNSA. The V gene lost 5 bases and the J gene lost 1 base, with 10 bases spanning the gap. The CDR3 totals 14 residues.

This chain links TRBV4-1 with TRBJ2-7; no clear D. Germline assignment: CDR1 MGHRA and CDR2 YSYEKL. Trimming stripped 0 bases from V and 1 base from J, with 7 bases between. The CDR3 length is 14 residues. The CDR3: CASSQDGSSYEQYF. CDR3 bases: TGCGCCAGCAGCCAAGATGGTAGTTCCTACGAGCAGTACTTC.

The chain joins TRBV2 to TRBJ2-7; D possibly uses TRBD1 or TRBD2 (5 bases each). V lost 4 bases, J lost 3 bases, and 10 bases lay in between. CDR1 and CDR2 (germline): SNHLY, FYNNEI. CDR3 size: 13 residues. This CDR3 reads CASSVPGSYEQYF. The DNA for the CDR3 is TGTGCCAGCAGTGTGCCAGGGAGCTACGAGCAGTACTTC.

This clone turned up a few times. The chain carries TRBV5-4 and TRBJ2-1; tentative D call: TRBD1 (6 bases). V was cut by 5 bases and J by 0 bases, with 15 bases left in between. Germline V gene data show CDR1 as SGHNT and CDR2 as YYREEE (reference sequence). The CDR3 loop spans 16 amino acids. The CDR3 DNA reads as TGTGCCAGCAGACGGGACATAGGAAGCTCCTACAATGAGCAGTTCTTC. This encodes CASRRDIGSSYNEQFF.